Listed below are T cell receptor beta chains from one sample, sequenced in a study of T-cell memory formation after mild COVID-19. In TCRdb, the 5' RACE reads were re-called with MiXCR into one record per CDR3 protein. The sample includes 120,000 to 150,000 distinct CDR3 sequences, 19% seen only once; the top ten take 2% to 2.5%. Sequenced material: PBMCs or a T cell subset sorted from them (not recorded which). The receptors here all came from an adult woman who had mild COVID-19 (a few samples of this study predate the infection). Cell type and time point are not known. CDR3s leave out the opening cysteine and the closing phenylalanine or tryptophan. D genes are given only for firm matches.

v_gene | d_gene | CDR3aa
TRBV5-1 | . | ASSSTGGFSYEQY
TRBV15 | . | ATSRERLGDGYT
TRBV20-1 | . | SASGIVRVNTEAF
TRBV12-3/TRBV12-4 | . | ASRQGGESYEQY
TRBV27 | . | ASRGGLGTDTQY
TRBV7-3 | . | ASSLTREETQY
TRBV7-8 | . | ASSPTPSTGDQF
TRBV18 | . | ASSQARDTQY
TRBV20-1 | . | SAREGVSAF
TRBV5-1 | TRBD1 | ASSPGQGVETQY
TRBV6-5 | . | ASRRHRELSTEAF
TRBV12-3/TRBV12-4 | TRBD1 | ASSFRTGQETQY
TRBV7-2 | TRBD2 | ASSWLAGGGNEQF
TRBV20-1 | TRBD2 | SADPGRAGGLETQY
TRBV6-5 | . | ASRQGRKRNEQF
TRBV3-2 | . | ASSQVVRGNQPQH
TRBV6-2/TRBV6-3 | TRBD1 | ASRPTGSNEAF
TRBV7-2 | TRBD2 | ASRLGPGGNTGELF
TRBV12-3/TRBV12-4 | . | ASNLGGAWNQPQH
TRBV3-1 | . | ASSQLAGAVNEQF
TRBV5-8 | . | ASSSGREIYSNQPQH
TRBV5-1 | TRBD1 | ASSLGDSVDEQF
TRBV7-9 | TRBD2 | ASSPGLAGGETQY
TRBV6-6 | TRBD1 | ASSYRTGGREKLF
TRBV10-2 | . | ASSGPPTYEQY
TRBV21-1 | . | ASSKRPGLAGPPLRF
TRBV12-3/TRBV12-4 | . | ASSSGGTSGEKLF
TRBV10-3 | . | AISETPYNEQF
TRBV3-1 | TRBD2 | ASSRTSGAYNEQF
TRBV5-6 | TRBD2 | ASSLAGVRTDTQY
TRBV18 | TRBD1 | ASSQGQGSSYEQY
TRBV25-1 | TRBD1 | ASSRLGQAGGGYT
TRBV9 | TRBD1 | ASSVEGTDNSPLH
TRBV30 | TRBD2 | AWSSGLAEETQY
TRBV5-5 | . | ASSFDGSNYGYT
TRBV7-3 | . | ASSATGLRTDTQY
TRBV30 | . | AWNWGLSSYEQY
TRBV6-2/TRBV6-3 | TRBD2 | ASSFRTRGHEQF
TRBV6-6 | . | ASSYGDGNTEAF
TRBV18 | . | ASSPDYARTDTQY